This T cell receptor beta chain is from a study of CD8 T cells in ankylosing spondylitis. Scientists made TCR beta libraries using quantitative 5'-RACE with molecular barcodes. TCRdb ran MiXCR on the 5' RACE reads and lists one entry per CDR3 protein. The data show about 150,000 distinct CDR3 sequences, around 7.9% seen once. This clonotype has only a few counts. Germline V gene data show CDR1 as SEHNR and CDR2 as FQNEAQ (reference sequence). The ends were cut back, 3 bases at V and 3 bases at J, with 11 bases in the middle. This CDR3 is built from 14 residues. V gene TRBV7-9 combines with J gene TRBJ1-1, with D tentatively TRBD1 (6 bases). This TCR came from a female donor with ankylosing spondylitis or in good health (not recorded which). The sample comprised blood, either unsorted or a sorted T cell fraction (not recorded which). The CDR3 spells CASSFHREHTEAFF. The CDR3 nucleotides are TGTGCCAGCAGCTTTCACAGGGAACACACTGAAGCTTTCTTT. The complete variable domain, with remaining parts taken from reference TRBV7-9 and TRBJ1-1, reads DTGVSQNPRHKITKRGQNVTFRCDPISEHNRLYWYRQTLGQGPEFLTYFQNEAQLEKSRLLSDRFSAERPKGSFSTLEIQRTEQGDSAMYLCASSFHREHTEAFFGQGTRLTVV.